This TCR beta chain appears in the sequencing data of a study of blood T cell repertoires in COVID-19. Overall study context: The United States, Italy and Spain were the sources of the acute and convalescent COVID-19 samples. PBMCs, B-cell-depleted T cells, or T cells were the source of the cDNA or gDNA that made up the material.

This clone was detected a few times. Original methodology: Amplification of reference gene primers provided the estimated nucleated cell counts. The repertoire was sequenced with immunoSEQ multiplex PCR; TCRdb's copy has only in-frame clones and lacks some. The V and J calls and the clone size are those of that table, but D and trimming were determined from the DNA. The sample includes approximately 150,000 clones, approximately 82% seen only once; the top ten take around 19%. The sequence derives from a woman in her 70s who had recovered from COVID-19. The sequenced material came from peripheral blood.

The CDR3 region is CAISEGSSGDEQFF. The CDR3 DNA is TGTGCCATCAGTGAGGGTTCTAGCGGGGATGAGCAGTTCTTC. The chain is built from TRBV10-3 and TRBJ2-1, with TRBD2 matching over 9 bases. The V and J ends lost 2 bases and 8 bases, in that order; junction bases with no gene match: 4. CDR1 and CDR2 (germline): ENHRY, SYGVKD. CDR3 length: 14 residues.